This passage covers 20 T cell receptor beta chains from one sample sequenced in a study of blood T cell repertoires in COVID-19. TCRdb's table, derived via immunoSEQ multiplex PCR, lists solely in-frame clones and lacks some. The data contain roughly 120,000 clones, about 81% of them seen just once; the ten biggest clones take up roughly 7.9%. Sequenced material: peripheral blood. These receptors came from a man between 70 and 80 years old with acute or convalescent COVID-19.

The chain carries TRBV21-1 and TRBJ2-7; whether TRBD1, the table's D call, matches the DNA was not checked. TRBV21-1 corresponds to a pseudogene. This CDR3 region has 13 residues. The CDR3 nucleotides are TGTGCCATCCAGACAGGGGGTTTTTACGAGCAGTACTTC. Translating gives CAIQTGGFYEQYF.

This rearrangement joins TRBV28 to TRBJ2-2; the D is unclear. CDR1 is MDHEN and CDR2 is SYDVKM in the germline V gene. Deletions cut 9 bases from V and 1 base from J, with 15 bases between. The CDR3 has 15 residues. CDR3 DNA sequence: TGTGCCAGAGTTGCACACACCAGGAACACCGGGGAGCTGTTTTTT. Its translation is CARVAHTRNTGELFF.

This chain uses TRBV21-1 with TRBJ1-6; TRBD1 is taken as the D call from the table, unchecked against the DNA. TRBV21-1 is marked as a pseudogene. The CDR3 runs to 17 residues. DNA for the CDR3: TGTGCCAGCAGCAAAGTAACAGAATCTTTTTACGGTTCACCCCTCCACTTT. Amino acids: CASSKVTESFYGSPLHF.

The chain couples TRBV10-3 to TRBJ1-1; weak D call: TRBD1 (5 bases). Germline V lookup: CDR1 ENHRY, CDR2 SYGVKD. The V end lost 3 bases, the J end lost 1 base, and 9 bases lay between the germline ends. The CDR3 loop spans 14 amino acids. DNA of the CDR3: TGTGCCATCAGTGAAGGACACGCGAACACTGAAGCTTTCTTT. The encoded protein is CAISEGHANTEAFF.

The J gene is TRBJ2-7, the V gene TRBV6-6; 12 nucleotides align to TRBD1. This CDR3 is 14 amino acids long. CDR1 and CDR2 (germline): MNHNY, SVGAGI (reference sequence). V lost 6 bases and J lost 4; bases outside the gene matches: 4. The CDR3 sequence is CASSGTGGDYEQYF. The CDR3 coding sequence is TGTGCCAGCAGCGGGACAGGGGGCGATTACGAGCAGTACTTC.

This clone was found once. The genes are TRBV5-6 and TRBJ1-4; D may be TRBD1 (5 bases). The CDR3 extends over 16 amino acids. The ends were cut back, 2 bases at V and 6 bases at J, with 17 bases in the middle. Looked up from germline, CDR1 is SGHDT and CDR2 is YYEEEE. The chain's CDR3 is CASSFSRPTGDEKLFF. CDR3 DNA: TGTGCCAGCAGCTTTAGCCGACCAACGGGGGATGAAAAACTGTTTTTT. The entire variable domain, with the rest obtained from reference TRBV5-6 and TRBJ1-4, is as follows: DAGVTQSPTHLIKTRGQQVTLRCSPKSGHDTVSWYQQALGQGPQFIFQYYEEEERQRGNFPDRFSGHQFPNYSSELNVNALLLGDSALYLCASSFSRPTGDEKLFFGSGTQLSVL.

The gene calls are TRBV9 and TRBJ2-3; D is perhaps TRBD1 (6 bases). This CDR3 has 15 residues. Trimming removed 4 bases at V and 6 bases at J, with 18 bases between. Germline V CDR1 and CDR2: SGDLS, YYNGEE. The CDR3 region is CASSPTGTIGDTQYF. The CDR3 DNA is TGTGCCAGCAGCCCTACCGGGACAATAGGGGATACGCAGTATTTT.

There are a few counts of this clone. CDR3 residues: CAISAYGQQANYGYTF. The CDR3 DNA follows: TGTGCCATCAGTGCCTATGGACAGCAAGCGAACTATGGCTACACCTTC. The chain couples TRBV10-3 to TRBJ1-2, with D maybe TRBD1 (6 bases). The CDR3 has 16 amino acids. CDR1 is ENHRY and CDR2 is SYGVKD in the germline V gene. V was cut by 4 bases and J by 2 bases, with 17 bases left in between.

The chain joins TRBV18 to TRBJ1-1; D may be TRBD1 (5 bases). The CDR3 loop spans 17 amino acids. With 2 bases removed from V and 1 base from J, the gap between germline ends came to 17 bases. CDR1 and CDR2 (germline): KGHSH, LQKENI. CDR3 nucleotide sequence: TGTGCCAGCTCACCAGGGACTGGGAGGGTCGCGAACACTGAAGCTTTCTTT. Its protein product is CASSPGTGRVANTEAFF.

This rearrangement joins TRBV28 to TRBJ2-3; 9 bases map to TRBD1. The CDR3 is made up of 13 amino acids. The germline V gene encodes CDR1 MDHEN and CDR2 SYDVKM. The V gene end was trimmed by 7 bases and the J gene end by 8 bases; junction bases not matched to a gene: 7. The CDR3 nucleotides are TGTGCCAGCACCACAGGGGGCAATTTTACGCAGTATTTT. Protein: CASTTGGNFTQYF.

This clone is a singleton in its sample. The genes are TRBV19 and TRBJ1-5; TRBD1 is a possible D gene (6 bases). V lost 6 bases, J lost 6 bases, and 18 bases lay in between. The CDR3 consists of 15 residues. Per the germline V gene, CDR1 is LNHDA and CDR2 is SQIVND (reference sequence). Here the CDR3 reads CASSLAGQWGQPQHF. The CDR3 coding sequence is TGTGCCAGTAGCCTCGCCGGACAGTGGGGTCAGCCCCAGCATTTT.

The rearrangement uses TRBV28 and TRBJ1-5; D ambiguous. Trimming took 7 bases from V and 0 from J, leaving 19 bases between them. Germline-derived CDR1 and CDR2 are MDHEN and SYDVKM. This CDR3 region has 17 residues. In nucleotides, the CDR3 is TGTGCCAGCACCTCTCCCCGAGGGCCGGATAGCAATCAGCCCCAGCATTTT. It encodes CASTSPRGPDSNQPQHF. The full variable domain, with the rest looked up from reference TRBV28 and TRBJ1-5, is DVKVTQSSRYLVKRTGEKVFLECVQDMDHENMFWYRQDPGLGLRLIYFSYDVKMKEKGDIPEGYSVSREKKERFSLILESASTNQTSMYLCASTSPRGPDSNQPQHFGDGTRLSIL.

This chain links TRBV3-1 (or the pseudogene TRBV3-2) with TRBJ2-1; weak D call: TRBD2 (6 bases). The V gene's germline CDR1 is LGHDT and CDR2 YNNKEL (reference sequence). V lost 7 bases, J lost 9 bases, and 19 bases lay in between. The length of the CDR3 is 14 residues. The CDR3 sequence is CASTGTTLGGEQFF. The CDR3 coding sequence is TGTGCCAGCACAGGGACCACCCTGGGAGGTGAGCAGTTCTTC.

The rearrangement links TRBV21-1 to TRBJ1-5. TRBV21-1 constitutes a pseudogene. The CDR3 consists of 19 residues. CDR3 sequence (DNA): TGTGCCAGCAGCAAAAGGCCCCCTGGGAGGGGTCAGCCCAATCAGCCCCAGCATTTT. Protein sequence: CASSKRPPGRGQPNQPQHF.

This clone came up once. CDR3 bases: TGTGCCAGCAGCCGCGCGGCGCCTAGCTCCTACGAGCAGTACTTC. It codes for CASSRAAPSSYEQYF. The rearrangement joins TRBV3-1 (or the pseudogene TRBV3-2) to TRBJ2-7; D is unclear. Trimming took 4 bases from V and 0 from J, leaving 13 bases between them. Germline V gene lookup returns CDR1 LGHDT and CDR2 YNNKEL (reference sequence). The length of the CDR3 is 15 residues.

This chain links TRBV29-1 with TRBJ1-4; 10 bases match TRBD1. Germline CDR1 reads SQVTM; CDR2 reads ANQGSEA. The CDR3 is 15 residues long. Germline trimming cut 4 bases from V and 10 bases from J; bases unmatched to any gene: 12. CDR3 nucleotides: TGCAGCGTTGGGAGGGCCGGGACAGGGGAGGTAAAACTGTTTTTT. It translates to CSVGRAGTGEVKLFF.

The chain is built from TRBV2 and TRBJ1-1; D is uncertain. Between the trimmed V and J ends, which lost 7 bases and 3 bases, there was a span of 6 bases. The CDR3 is 11 amino acids. The germline V gene has CDR1 SNHLY and CDR2 FYNNEI. The CDR3 spells CASTGYTEAFF. The CDR3 DNA follows: TGTGCCAGCACGGGTTACACTGAAGCTTTCTTT.

This clone was observed a few times. This rearrangement joins TRBV10-1 to TRBJ2-2, with TRBD1 matching over 7 bases. J lost 1 base, V lost 2 bases, and 4 bases had no gene match. CDR1 and CDR2 (germline): WNHNN, SYGVQD (reference sequence). This CDR3 comprises 16 residues. The CDR3, as DNA: TGCGCCAGCAGTGAGCCCAGGACAGGGAACACCGGGGAGCTGTTTTTT. This translates into CASSEPRTGNTGELFF.

The CDR3 here is CASSEVTGNYGYTF. For the CDR3, the DNA is TGTGCCAGCAGTGAAGTAACAGGGAACTATGGCTACACCTTC. The chain joins TRBV6-1 to TRBJ1-2; the D gene is possibly TRBD1 (6 bases). The CDR3 is made up of 14 amino acids. Germline lookup yields CDR1 MNHNS and CDR2 SASEGT. Trimming cost V 1 base and J 2 bases, with 8 bases left between them.

The rearrangement links TRBV7-3 to TRBJ2-3, with D possibly TRBD2 on 5 matching bases. There are 13 residues in the CDR3. V gave up 5 bases and J gave up 3 bases, with 9 bases separating them. Looked up from germline, CDR1 is SGHTA and CDR2 is FQGTGA. The CDR3 DNA is TGTGCCAGCAGCCTGCCGGGGACAGATACGCAGTATTTT. It specifies CASSLPGTDTQYF.